This T cell receptor (beta chain) was recorded in a study of metastatic and nonmetastatic thyroid tumors. Study-wide background: Comparative analysis of repertoires was undertaken across blood and tumor or nodule tissue obtained from malignant and benign thyroid patients.

Thyroid surgery had not been preceded by any treatment in any patient. In this sample, this clone turned up many times. What it binds is not known. Original data processing: Clinicopathological groups of papillary thyroid cancer showed CDR3 differences that were used to build a distant-metastasis classifier. TCRdb re-analyzed the PCR reads using MiXCR. The V and J calls were determined by TCRdb, not by the authors. The sample lists roughly 30,000 clones, 15% to 20% occurring once. Study results and caveats: Compared with benign nodules, malignant thyroid tumors were reported to have significantly higher TCR beta diversity in both blood and tumor.

J gave up 4 bases and V 1 base, and 3 bases lay outside the gene matches. This CDR3 has 13 amino acids. From germline, CDR1 is GTSNPN and CDR2 SVGIG (reference sequence). The chain recombines TRBV30 with TRBJ1-1; 7 bases are a match to TRBD1. Sequenced material: blood. The origin of this receptor is a female donor with papillary thyroid cancer or a benign thyroid nodule (not recorded which). Some clones in this sample may be carry-over from other donors' samples. The CDR3: CAWSAQGGTEAFF. CDR3 in DNA: TGTGCCTGGAGTGCGCAGGGGGGCACTGAAGCTTTCTTT.